The 30 T cell receptor beta chains below come from one sample, sequenced in a study of neurological immune-mediated disorders. TCRdb independently ran MiXCR on the 5' RACE reads; one entry per CDR3 protein. The data contain under 50,000 distinct CDR3 sequences, around a tenth of them singletons. Material for sequencing was CD4+ T cells from blood. Receptors originate from a woman aged 30 to 39 with HTLV-1-associated myelopathy (HAM/TSP).

This clonotype was seen just once. The junction does not match germline at one end; this may be a read error. The V and J genes are TRBV20-1 and TRBJ2-2, with no clear D. The CDR3 sequence is 12 residues long. Germline V gene lookup returns CDR1 DFQATT and CDR2 SNEGSKA (reference sequence). CDR3 nucleotide sequence: TGCAGTGCTCGTCGCCTCACCGTGGAGCTGTTTTTT. It encodes CSARRLTVELFF.

There are many counts of this clonotype. V gene TRBV20-1 combines with J gene TRBJ1-6; D is unclear. The CDR3 has 14 amino acids. Germline CDR1 reads DFQATT; CDR2 reads SNEGSKA (reference sequence). V was cut by 3 bases and J by 4 bases, with 10 bases left in between. In DNA, the CDR3 is TGCAGTGCTAGCTTCGAGTTGTATAATTCACCCCTCCACTTT. Its protein product is CSASFELYNSPLHF.

This clonotype was detected many times. The chain employs TRBV5-1 and TRBJ2-4; 10 nucleotides agree with TRBD2. Trimming took 4 bases from V and 7 from J; bases not matched to a gene: 8. Per the germline V gene, CDR1 is SGHRS and CDR2 is YFSETQ. CDR3 length: 15 residues. CDR3 region: CASSKNSGGENIQYF. The CDR3, as DNA: TGCGCCAGCAGCAAAAACAGCGGGGGGGAGAACATTCAGTACTTC.

The chain employs TRBV29-1 and TRBJ1-3; no clear D gene. The CDR3 loop spans 14 amino acids. The V end lost 4 bases, the J end lost 0 bases, and 10 bases lay between the germline ends. CDR1 is SQVTM and CDR2 is ANQGSEA in the germline V gene. CDR3 residues: CSVGGGDSGNTIYF. DNA of the CDR3: TGCAGCGTTGGTGGTGGGGACTCTGGAAACACCATATATTTT.

The rearrangement joins TRBV18 to TRBJ2-5; no clear D. The germline V gene encodes CDR1 KGHSH and CDR2 LQKENI. V lost 6 bases and J 0 bases, leaving 11 bases between the germline ends. The CDR3 spans 14 residues. CDR3 bases: TGTGCCAGCTCCTCAGGACCCTACCAAGAGACCCAGTACTTC. Protein: CASSSGPYQETQYF.

This clonotype was counted at least ten times. V usage is TRBV20-1 and J usage is TRBJ1-1, with 9 bases identical to TRBD1. Losses at the gene ends were 4 bases for V and 0 bases for J; bases not matched to a gene: 9. The CDR3 covers 16 residues. The germline CDR1 and CDR2 sequences are DFQATT and SNEGSKA (reference sequence). CDR3 nucleotides: TGCAGTGCTATTTTAGCCGGGACAGGGTTGAACACTGAAGCTTTCTTT. Translating gives CSAILAGTGLNTEAFF.

This clonotype was observed at least ten times. The chain combines TRBV5-1 with TRBJ1-2, with TRBD1 matching over 8 bases. The CDR3 covers 16 residues. Trimming removed 0 bases from V and 6 bases from J; junction bases left unmatched: 10. In germline, CDR1 is SGHRS, CDR2 YFSETQ. CDR3 bases: TGCGCCAGCAGCTTGGCCACACAGCCAGGGGGCCATGGCTACACCTTC. This sequence encodes CASSLATQPGGHGYTF.

This clonotype has ten or more counts. This chain links TRBV18 with TRBJ2-1, with 9 bases identical to TRBD2. V lost 3 bases, J lost 1 base, and 4 bases stayed unmatched. The CDR3 consists of 16 residues. Germline V lookup: CDR1 KGHSH, CDR2 LQKENI. CDR3: CASSPGTSLSYNEQFF. In DNA form, the CDR3 reads TGTGCCAGCTCACCCGGGACTAGCCTTTCCTACAATGAGCAGTTCTTC.

This clonotype was seen ten or more times. The rearrangement links TRBV4-1 to TRBJ2-3; tentatively, D is TRBD1 (5 bases). The CDR3 totals 15 residues. Per germline, CDR1 MGHRA and CDR2 YSYEKL. The V and J ends lost 2 bases and 3 bases respectively, with 12 bases between them. Here the CDR3 reads CASSQNGAGTDTQYF. CDR3 DNA sequence: TGCGCCAGCAGCCAAAATGGGGCAGGGACAGATACGCAGTATTTT.

This clonotype is medium-sized within its sample. The chain uses TRBV5-1 and TRBJ1-2; tentatively, D is TRBD1 (6 bases). Trimming stripped 3 bases from V and 0 bases from J, with 12 bases between. This CDR3 is 15 amino acids long. The germline gives CDR1 SGHRS, CDR2 YFSETQ. The DNA of the CDR3 is TGCGCCAGCAGCTCCCAAGGACAGACTAACTATGGCTACACCTTC. Its protein product is CASSSQGQTNYGYTF.

This clonotype has at least ten counts. CDR3 DNA sequence: TGTGCCAGCAGCCGTCTATTAAGAGACGGGGAGCTGTTTTTT. Its translation: CASSRLLRDGELFF. The V gene is TRBV7-6, the J gene TRBJ2-2, with D unresolved. Germline V gene lookup returns CDR1 SGHVS and CDR2 FNYEAQ. The CDR3 is 14 amino acids. V lost 5 bases, J lost 7 bases, and 14 bases lay in between.

This clonotype appeared many times. The chain joins TRBV6-1 to TRBJ2-6; no reliable D call. The CDR3 is made up of 15 amino acids. V was pared by 7 bases and J by 0 bases, with 10 bases between. Germline V gene sequence: CDR1 MNHNS, CDR2 SASEGT. The CDR3 DNA follows: TGTGCCAGCATGGGTGGGTCCTCTGGGGCCAACGTCCTGACTTTC. This encodes CASMGGSSGANVLTF.

This clonotype has at least ten counts. The rearrangement uses TRBV7-2 and TRBJ1-2; no firm D call. The germline V gene encodes CDR1 SGHTA and CDR2 FQGNSA. V shed 2 bases and J shed 0 bases, with 10 bases lying between them. The CDR3 contains 15 residues. The CDR3 DNA sequence: TGTGCCAGCAGCTTAATGGGGTCCTCTAACTATGGCTACACCTTC. Its protein is CASSLMGSSNYGYTF.

Ten or more counts support this clonotype. This sequence joins TRBV6-5 and TRBJ2-4; 7 bases match TRBD1. The germline V gene encodes CDR1 MNHEY and CDR2 SVGAGI. J gave up 0 bases and V 6 bases, and 8 bases lay outside the gene matches. This CDR3 comprises 16 residues. CDR3 bases: TGTGCCAGCAGACCACCGGGACAGCTAGCCAAAAACATTCAGTACTTC. It encodes CASRPPGQLAKNIQYF.

This clonotype was seen ten or more times. The rearrangement joins TRBV9 to TRBJ1-3, with TRBD1 matching 7 bases. The CDR3 covers 16 residues. Per the germline V gene, CDR1 is SGDLS and CDR2 is YYNGEE. With 2 bases clipped from V and 1 base from J, the junction kept 6 bases outside the gene matches. The CDR3 DNA follows: TGTGCCAGCAGCGTCGACACAGGGGTTTCTGGAAACACCATATATTTT. This translates into CASSVDTGVSGNTIYF.

This clonotype was observed at least ten times. V is TRBV13 and J is TRBJ1-1; tentatively, D is TRBD1 (6 bases). CDR1 is PRHDT, CDR2 FYEKMQ, per germline (reference sequence). V was shortened by 5 bases and J by 0 bases, with 16 bases between the two germline ends. CDR3 length: 16 amino acids. CDR3 loop: CASSLKPDSLNTEAFF. The CDR3 nucleotides are TGTGCCAGCAGCCTCAAACCGGACAGTTTGAACACTGAAGCTTTCTTT.

The chain couples TRBV30 to TRBJ1-2; possibly TRBD1 for D (6 bases). Deletions cut 7 bases from V and 3 bases from J, with 18 bases between. Germline CDR1 GTSNPN, CDR2 SVGIG (reference sequence). This CDR3 contains 14 residues. The chain's CDR3 is CAFNKPTGDYGYTF. The CDR3 DNA reads as TGTGCCTTCAACAAACCGACAGGCGACTATGGCTACACCTTC.

This clonotype appeared many times. Possible read error: a much larger clone is one base away. The CDR3 is CASSLNGLAGGSAYNEQFF. As DNA, the CDR3 is TGTGCCAGCAGCTTGAATGGACTAGCGGGGGGTTCGGCCTACAATGAGCAGTTCTTC. The genes are TRBV5-6 and TRBJ2-1; 14 bases map to TRBD2. V lost 1 base and J lost 2; bases outside the gene matches: 8. Germline V gene lookup returns CDR1 SGHDT and CDR2 YYEEEE. This CDR3 spans 19 amino acids.

This clonotype was detected ten times or more. CDR3: CSARRQGSSYNSPLHF. In DNA form, the CDR3 reads TGCAGTGCTAGACGACAGGGCAGCTCCTATAATTCACCCCTCCACTTT. This chain connects TRBV20-1 to TRBJ1-6; 7 positions match TRBD1. After removal of 2 bases from V and 0 bases from J, the junction contained 4 bases not matched to a gene. The germline V gene encodes CDR1 DFQATT and CDR2 SNEGSKA (reference sequence). The CDR3 spans 16 residues.

J is TRBJ2-1 and V is TRBV9; a possible D gene is TRBD1 (5 bases). Looked up from germline, CDR1 is SGDLS and CDR2 is YYNGEE. CDR3 length equals 17 residues. CDR3 in DNA: TGTGCAATCAGCGTAGCCTCCACAGGCCTGGGTAATAATGAGCAGTTCTTC. Protein product: CAISVASTGLGNNEQFF.

This clonotype has ten or more counts. The chain has TRBV5-1 and TRBJ1-6, with D hard to call. CDR1 is SGHRS and CDR2 is YFSETQ in the germline V gene. Trimming shortened V by 4 bases and J by 5 bases, and 16 bases separated the two germline ends. The CDR3 extends over 16 amino acids. The CDR3 nucleotides are TGCGCCAGCAGCCCTAAGCCGGTCGGGGATAATTCACCCCTCCACTTT. It codes for CASSPKPVGDNSPLHF.

This clonotype has at least ten counts. The rearrangement uses TRBV12-3 or TRBV12-4 and TRBJ2-3; no definite D call. The CDR3 is 13 residues long. Trimming left V 1 base short and J 7 bases short, with 9 bases between. This CDR3 reads CASSLGGENTQYF. In DNA, the CDR3 is TGTGCCAGCAGTTTAGGCGGCGAAAATACGCAGTATTTT.

In this sample, this clonotype turned up a few times. CDR3 loop: CASSPMTGVLQYF. Written as DNA, the CDR3 is TGTGCCAGCTCACCAATGACAGGGGTTCTTCAGTATTTT. This sequence joins TRBV18 and TRBJ2-3; 8 bases agree with TRBD1. The CDR3 consists of 13 residues. The germline V gene has CDR1 KGHSH and CDR2 LQKENI. Trimming cost V 2 bases and J 12 bases; bases outside gene matches: 7. Drawing the rest from reference TRBV18 and TRBJ2-3, the complete variable domain is NAGVMQNPRHLVRRRGQEARLRCSPMKGHSHVYWYRQLPEEGLKFMVYLQKENIIDESGMPKERFSAEFPKEGPSILRIQQVVRGDSAAYFCASSPMTGVLQYFGPGTRLTVL.

The sample holds many counts of this clonotype. The V call is TRBV7-3, the J call TRBJ2-3; 11 bases match TRBD2. This CDR3 region has 17 residues. Per the germline V gene, CDR1 is SGHTA and CDR2 is FQGTGA. The V gene end was trimmed by 6 bases and the J gene end by 1 base; junction bases not matched to a gene: 9. The CDR3 nucleotides are TGTGCCAGCAGTCGGACTAGCGGGTTCTTAGGCACAGATACGCAGTATTTT. The encoded protein is CASSRTSGFLGTDTQYF.

The chain employs TRBV2 and TRBJ2-7; TRBD2 matches at 7 bases. With V trimmed by 4 bases and J by 4 bases, 7 bases remained unmatched. CDR3 length: 14 amino acids. Germline CDR1 SNHLY, CDR2 FYNNEI. This CDR3 reads CASSAGRGGYEQYF. The DNA of the CDR3 is TGTGCCAGCAGTGCAGGGAGGGGTGGATACGAGCAGTACTTC.

This clonotype appeared many times. The rearrangement links TRBV5-1 to TRBJ1-1; no definite D call. The CDR3 is 13 amino acids. Germline CDR1 reads SGHRS; CDR2 reads YFSETQ. Trimming cost V 3 bases and J 1 base, with 7 bases left between them. The CDR3: CASSYGSNTEAFF. CDR3 nucleotides: TGCGCCAGCAGCTACGGGTCGAACACTGAAGCTTTCTTT.

There are many counts of this clonotype. V gene TRBV20-1 combines with J gene TRBJ1-4, with a possible D match to TRBD1 (6 bases). The V and J ends lost 4 bases and 2 bases respectively, with 11 bases between them. The CDR3 has 14 residues. Germline V gene data show CDR1 as DFQATT and CDR2 as SNEGSKA (reference sequence). The CDR3 sequence: CSATNRATNEKLFF. The CDR3, as DNA: TGCAGTGCTACGAACAGGGCTACTAATGAAAAACTGTTTTTT.

The chain carries TRBV7-9 and TRBJ1-2, with a tentative D call TRBD1 (6 bases). The CDR3 consists of 20 residues. CDR1 is SEHNR and CDR2 is FQNEAQ in the germline V gene (reference sequence). Trimming stripped 3 bases from V and 8 bases from J, with 34 bases between. This chain's CDR3 is CASSFYICSARDGRGKGYTF. In DNA, the CDR3 is TGTGCCAGCAGCTTCTACATATGCAGTGCTAGAGATGGCAGGGGAAAGGGCTACACCTTC.

The sample holds many counts of this clonotype. V and J are TRBV5-1 and TRBJ1-2; 7 nucleotides align to TRBD1. Germline CDR1 and CDR2: SGHRS and YFSETQ. After removal of 0 bases from V and 4 bases from J, the junction contained 6 bases not matched to a gene. CDR3 length: 15 amino acids. CDR3 nucleotide sequence: TGCGCCAGCAGCTTGGGTGGACAGGAGATCTATGGCTACACCTTC. Its protein is CASSLGGQEIYGYTF.

By share, this clonotype ranks as medium-sized. This chain links TRBV11-2 with TRBJ2-3; 10 nucleotides match TRBD2. J lost 2 bases, V lost 5 bases, and 7 bases had no gene match. Germline CDR1 reads SGHAT; CDR2 reads FQNNGV. The CDR3 runs to 16 residues. The CDR3 loop is CASSIPSGGPTDTQYF. CDR3 bases: TGTGCCAGCAGCATCCCTAGCGGGGGACCCACAGATACGCAGTATTTT. The entire variable domain, with the rest obtained from reference TRBV11-2 and TRBJ2-3, is as follows: EAGVAQSPRYKIIEKRQSVAFWCNPISGHATLYWYQQILGQGPKLLIQFQNNGVVDDSQLPKDRFSAERLKGVDSTLKIQPAKLEDSAVYLCASSIPSGGPTDTQYFGPGTRLTVL.